The 28 T cell receptor beta chains below all came from one sample that was sequenced in a study of T cell responses to AZD1222 COVID-19 vaccine. The assay was immunoSEQ multiplex PCR, and TCRdb's table has in-frame clones only and misses some. The top ten clones hold 0.95% to 1% of a sample with around 200,000 clones, approximately 91% of them seen once. The sequenced sample was peripheral blood, obtained on day 0 of AZD1222 vaccination. The source of these receptors is an adult in good health.

The V and J genes are TRBV2 and TRBJ2-1, with D unresolved. Deletions cut 8 bases from V and 4 bases from J, with 9 bases between. The CDR3 extends over 12 amino acids. Germline V gene lookup returns CDR1 SNHLY and CDR2 FYNNEI. The CDR3 here is CASEVYYNEQFF. The DNA for the CDR3 is TGTGCCAGCGAGGTTTATTACAATGAGCAGTTCTTC.

This clone was recorded once. This rearrangement joins TRBV5-1 to TRBJ2-3; 7 bases agree with TRBD2. The J segment lost 1 base and the V segment lost 0 bases, leaving 5 bases of the junction unmatched. This CDR3 region has 16 residues. Germline V gene data show CDR1 as SGHRS and CDR2 as YFSETQ. CDR3: CASSLGGLAGTDTQYF. CDR3 sequence (DNA): TGCGCCAGCAGCTTGGGGGGTCTAGCGGGCACAGATACGCAGTATTTT. Based on the CDR3 plus reference TRBV5-1 and TRBJ2-3, the full variable domain is KAGVTQTPRYLIKTRGQQVTLSCSPISGHRSVSWYQQTPGQGLQFLFEYFSETQRNKGNFPGRFSGRQFSNSRSEMNVSTLELGDSALYLCASSLGGLAGTDTQYFGPGTRLTVL.

This chain links TRBV27 with TRBJ2-7; 12 bases are shared with TRBD1. Losses at the gene ends were 2 bases for V and 2 bases for J; bases not matched to a gene: 10. The CDR3 loop spans 18 amino acids. Germline values: CDR1 MNHEY, CDR2 SMNVEV (reference sequence). CDR3 DNA: TGTGCCAGCAGTTTACGGCGGGGTGGGGACAGGGGGCCCTACGAGCAGTACTTC. Residues: CASSLRRGGDRGPYEQYF.

This clone was seen a handful of times. The identical CDR3 is also encoded by other nucleotide sequences in the sample. This chain joins TRBV12-3 or TRBV12-4 and TRBJ1-1; D ambiguous. The CDR3 is 12 amino acids. V was pared by 3 bases and J by 1 base, with 3 bases between. The CDR3 here is CASSFGNTEAFF. Written as DNA, the CDR3 is TGTGCCAGCAGTTTTGGGAACACTGAAGCTTTCTTT.

This chain joins TRBV2 and TRBJ1-2; D gene uncertain. The V and J ends lost 7 bases and 4 bases respectively, with 10 bases between them. The CDR3 spans 12 residues. Germline V gene lookup returns CDR1 SNHLY and CDR2 FYNNEI. The CDR3 here is CASKPRVYGYTF. The DNA for the CDR3 is TGTGCCAGCAAGCCCCGGGTCTATGGCTACACCTTC.

A few counts support this clone. The V call is TRBV5-1, the J call TRBJ2-5, with 10 bases matching TRBD2. Unmatched junction bases numbered 4, after V lost 2 bases and J lost 0 bases. CDR3 length: 16 amino acids. Per germline, CDR1 SGHRS and CDR2 YFSETQ. For the CDR3, the DNA is TGCGCCAGCAGCTTCGGACTAGCGGATAACCAAGAGACCCAGTACTTC. Translation gives CASSFGLADNQETQYF. Looking up the rest from reference TRBV5-1 and TRBJ2-5 gives the full variable domain: KAGVTQTPRYLIKTRGQQVTLSCSPISGHRSVSWYQQTPGQGLQFLFEYFSETQRNKGNFPGRFSGRQFSNSRSEMNVSTLELGDSALYLCASSFGLADNQETQYFGPGTRLLVL.

This chain joins TRBV3-1 (or the pseudogene TRBV3-2) and TRBJ1-5; TRBD1 aligns across 7 bases. The V and J ends lost 4 bases and 1 base, in that order; junction bases with no gene match: 4. Germline CDR1 is LGHDT and CDR2 is YNNKEL (reference sequence). The CDR3 runs 15 residues. CDR3 amino acids: CASSLGTVSNQPQHF. The CDR3 DNA is TGTGCCAGCAGCCTCGGGACAGTCAGCAATCAGCCCCAGCATTTT.

The chain combines TRBV6-5 with TRBJ2-7; 8 positions match TRBD2. The V and J ends lost 1 base and 1 base, in that order; junction bases with no gene match: 3. The CDR3 length is 15 residues. The V gene's germline CDR1 is MNHEY and CDR2 SVGAGI. CDR3 loop: CASSYLAGGSYEQYF. In DNA, the CDR3 is TGTGCCAGCAGTTACTTGGCGGGGGGTTCCTACGAGCAGTACTTC.

The rearrangement joins TRBV2 to TRBJ2-3; no clear D gene. Germline lookup yields CDR1 SNHLY and CDR2 FYNNEI. The CDR3 is 15 residues long. V lost 10 bases, J lost 2 bases, and 19 bases lay in between. CDR3 coding DNA: TGTGCCACCCGGATGGTACAGAAACTCACAGATACGCAGTATTTT. It encodes CATRMVQKLTDTQYF.

V is TRBV7-2 and J is TRBJ1-1; 7 bases agree with TRBD1. Per the germline V gene, CDR1 is SGHTA and CDR2 is FQGNSA. The V segment lost 6 bases and the J segment 4 bases; nucleotides outside the gene matches: 8. CDR3 length: 14 residues. The DNA of the CDR3 is TGTGCCAGCAGTCTAATGACAGGGCTCACTGAAGCTTTCTTT. Residues: CASSLMTGLTEAFF. Variable domain in full (rest from reference TRBV7-2 and TRBJ1-1): GAGVSQSPSNKVTEKGKDVELRCDPISGHTALYWYRQSLGQGLEFLIYFQGNSAPDKSGLPSDRFSAERTGGSVSTLTIQRTQQEDSAVYLCASSLMTGLTEAFFGQGTRLTVV.

The V call is TRBV18, the J call TRBJ2-2, with a weak D call TRBD2 (5 bases). The CDR3 length is 17 residues. Germline lookup yields CDR1 KGHSH and CDR2 LQKENI. Trimming stripped 3 bases from V and 5 bases from J, with 19 bases between. The CDR3, as DNA: TGTGCCAGCTCACCTTTCCGGGGTTCCCCGGAGACCGGGGAGCTGTTTTTT. It codes for CASSPFRGSPETGELFF.

About this clone: The junction does not match germline at one end; this may be a read error. This chain joins TRBV20-1 and TRBJ2-1, with a weak D call TRBD1 (6 bases). The CDR3 totals 10 residues. From germline, CDR1 is DFQATT and CDR2 SNEGSKA (reference sequence). In DNA, the CDR3 is TGCAGTGCTAGGTCGACAGGCGGAATCTTC. Translation gives CSARSTGGIF.

The chain is built from TRBV28 and TRBJ1-4; TRBD1 is a possible D gene (5 bases). In germline, CDR1 is MDHEN, CDR2 SYDVKM. CDR3 length: 12 amino acids. Between the trimmed V and J ends, which lost 8 bases and 5 bases, there was a span of 9 bases. DNA for the CDR3: TGTGCCAGCCGCCGGGGGAATGAAAAACTGTTTTTT. Its protein is CASRRGNEKLFF.

With regard to this clone: The same CDR3 arises from other DNA sequences in this sample as well. The chain couples TRBV24-1 to TRBJ1-4; D is perhaps TRBD1 (5 bases). CDR1 and CDR2 (germline): KGHDR, SFDVKD. The CDR3 is 13 residues long. Trimming removed 5 bases at V and 8 bases at J, with 11 bases between. CDR3 region: CATSVPGNEKLFF. The CDR3 DNA sequence: TGTGCCACCAGTGTCCCAGGGAACGAAAAACTGTTTTTT.

The rearrangement links TRBV7-8 to TRBJ2-1; D tentatively fits TRBD1 or TRBD2 (7 bases each). The germline V gene encodes CDR1 SGHVS and CDR2 FQNEAQ. V gave up 1 base and J gave up 5 bases, with 15 bases separating them. The CDR3 runs to 16 residues. The CDR3 nucleotides read TGTGCCAGCAGCTTAGAGAGCGGGACAGAAAACAATGAGCAGTTCTTC. It encodes CASSLESGTENNEQFF.

V gene TRBV28 combines with J gene TRBJ1-5, with TRBD1 as a possible D gene (5 bases). Germline V CDR1 and CDR2: MDHEN, SYDVKM. V was trimmed by 7 bases and J by 1 base, leaving 11 bases between them. This CDR3 is 14 amino acids long. The CDR3 loop is CASIAGVSNQPQHF. The CDR3 region has the DNA TGTGCCAGCATCGCGGGGGTGAGCAATCAGCCCCAGCATTTT.

This chain links TRBV28 with TRBJ2-3; 8 bases match TRBD1. In germline, CDR1 is MDHEN, CDR2 SYDVKM. Unmatched junction bases numbered 5, after V lost 8 bases and J lost 4 bases. There are 13 residues in the CDR3. In DNA, the CDR3 is TGTGCCAGCGGCAGGGGGCGGGCAGATACGCAGTATTTT. This translates into CASGRGRADTQYF.

In its sample, this clone was seen a few times. J is TRBJ2-2 and V is TRBV6-2 or TRBV6-3; possible D gene TRBD2, 6 bases. Germline loops: CDR1 MNHEY, CDR2 SVGEGT. Trimming took off 4 bases at V and 6 bases at J, with 12 bases between the two ends. The CDR3 sequence is 14 residues long. CDR3 coding DNA: TGTGCCAGCAGTTTCCGCGGGGAGGCCGGGGAGCTGTTTTTT. It specifies CASSFRGEAGELFF.

The CDR3 sequence is CASSPSGQGREKLFF. In DNA, the CDR3 is TGTGCCAGCAGCCCTTCGGGACAGGGACGTGAAAAACTGTTTTTT. This chain uses TRBV7-9 with TRBJ1-4; TRBD1 agrees at 9 bases. The length of the CDR3 is 15 residues. V dropped 5 bases and J dropped 7; count of bases not matched to a gene: 8. The germline CDR1 and CDR2 sequences are SEHNR and FQNEAQ (reference sequence).

This rearrangement joins TRBV18 to TRBJ1-1; D ambiguous. Trimming left V 3 bases short and J 5 bases short, with 25 bases between. Germline assignment: CDR1 KGHSH and CDR2 LQKENI. This CDR3 is 18 amino acids long. CDR3 sequence reads: CASSPLSRIVRQATEAFF. The DNA for the CDR3 is TGTGCCAGCTCACCCCTCAGTCGGATTGTGAGGCAGGCGACTGAAGCTTTCTTT.

This chain uses TRBV27 with TRBJ2-7; 7 bases are a match to TRBD1. V shed 3 bases, J shed 3 bases, and the junction held 5 bases outside the gene matches. The germline V gene has CDR1 MNHEY and CDR2 SMNVEV (reference sequence). CDR3 size: 14 residues. CDR3 sequence (DNA): TGTGCCAGCAGTTTTACAGGGGCTCTCTACGAGCAGTACTTC. Protein: CASSFTGALYEQYF.

A single count supports this clone. The V call is TRBV6-5, the J call TRBJ1-4; 8 positions match TRBD1. The CDR3 loop spans 14 amino acids. Germline lookup yields CDR1 MNHEY and CDR2 SVGAGI. V lost 6 bases and J lost 6; bases outside the gene matches: 6. This CDR3 reads CASSLTGVDEKLFF. The CDR3 nucleotides read TGTGCCAGCAGCCTGACAGGGGTGGATGAAAAACTGTTTTTT.

This CDR3 is CASSWDTQTGYTF. The CDR3 region has the DNA TGTGCCAGCAGTTGGGACACGCAGACCGGCTACACCTTC. The chain uses TRBV12-3 or TRBV12-4 and TRBJ1-2; D possibly corresponds to TRBD1 (6 bases). V lost 4 bases, J lost 8 bases, and 14 bases lay in between. The CDR3 extends over 13 amino acids.

The gene calls are TRBV19 and TRBJ1-2; D gene uncertain. The germline gives CDR1 LNHDA, CDR2 SQIVND (reference sequence). Trimming left V 0 bases short and J 8 bases short, with 13 bases between. The CDR3 sequence is 14 residues long. This chain's CDR3 is CASSIDSREGGYTF. The CDR3 DNA is TGTGCCAGTAGTATAGACTCAAGGGAGGGCGGCTACACCTTC.

J is TRBJ1-4 and V is TRBV5-4; TRBD1 is a possible D gene (6 bases). CDR3 length: 15 amino acids. Germline V gene data show CDR1 as SGHNT and CDR2 as YYREEE (reference sequence). With 4 bases removed from V and 6 bases from J, the gap between germline ends came to 16 bases. CDR3 sequence (DNA): TGTGCCAGCAGCGACCAGGGGAGATTGGATGAAAAACTGTTTTTT. This codes for CASSDQGRLDEKLFF. Based on the CDR3 plus reference TRBV5-4 and TRBJ1-4, the full variable domain is ETGVTQSPTHLIKTRGQQVTLRCSSQSGHNTVSWYQQALGQGPQFIFQYYREEENGRGNFPPRFSGLQFPNYSSELNVNALELDDSALYLCASSDQGRLDEKLFFGSGTQLSVL.

J is TRBJ2-7 and V is TRBV19; D is uncertain. Trimming left V 6 bases short and J 1 base short, with 10 bases between. The CDR3 runs to 13 residues. The germline V gene encodes CDR1 LNHDA and CDR2 SQIVND (reference sequence). The CDR3 sequence: CASSPSGSYEQYF. The CDR3 DNA reads TGTGCCAGTAGCCCTTCTGGTTCCTACGAGCAGTACTTC.

V is TRBV27 and J is TRBJ2-3, with 7 bases fitting TRBD2. CDR1 and CDR2 from the germline V gene are MNHEY and SMNVEV (reference sequence). V lost 3 bases to trimming and J lost 2 bases; unmatched junction nucleotides: 5. This CDR3 is 15 amino acids long. CDR3 in DNA: TGTGCCAGCAGTTTTTCGACTAGCCTCACAGATACGCAGTATTTT. Its protein product is CASSFSTSLTDTQYF.

The chain uses TRBV9 and TRBJ2-7, with a weak D call TRBD1 (5 bases). This CDR3 spans 14 amino acids. Germline assignment: CDR1 SGDLS and CDR2 YYNGEE. The germline V and J ends were trimmed by 3 bases and 0 bases, with 10 bases remaining between them. In DNA form, the CDR3 reads TGTGCCAGCAGCGCGCGACAGTACTCCTACGAGCAGTACTTC. Translation gives CASSARQYSYEQYF.